This TCR beta chain appears in the sequencing data of a study of glioma-infiltrating T cells. The study, taken as a whole, reports: Gliomas, especially low-grade, showed above-expected tissue-blood divergence; non-neoplastic patients showed below. Very few CDR3 sequences were shared between tissue and blood.

TCR alpha and beta CDR3 regions were amplified from RNA using iRepertoire nested multiplex PCR. Input was roughly 85-450 ng of tissue mRNA or PBMC total RNA. TCRdb reprocessed the multiplex PCR reads via MiXCR and lists one record per CDR3 protein. In the table there are under 200,000 distinct CDR3 sequences, about 32% of which are singletons. This CDR3 is built from 12 residues. The germline V gene has CDR1 SQVTM and CDR2 ANQGSEA. V dropped 7 bases and J dropped 9; count of bases not matched to a gene: 11. In regard to this clonotype: Its antigen is as yet unknown.

The chain combines TRBV29-1 with TRBJ1-1; 7 nucleotides agree with TRBD1. This TCR derives from a human donor with low-grade glioma or glioblastoma, undergoing nonglioma brain surgery, or in good health (not recorded which). Sequencing was performed on glioma tissue, nonneoplastic brain tissue, or PBMCs (not recorded which). CDR3 protein: CSGGTVNRKAFF. DNA for the CDR3: TGCAGCGGGGGGACAGTAAACCGTAAAGCTTTCTTT. Looking up the rest from reference TRBV29-1 and TRBJ1-1 gives the full variable domain: SAVISQKPSRDICQRGTSLTIQCQVDSQVTMMFWYRQQPGQSLTLIATANQGSEATYESGFVIDKFPISRPNLTFSTLTVSNMSPEDSSIYLCSGGTVNRKAFFGQGTRLTVV.